The T cell receptor beta chain described here comes from a study of T cell responses to AZD1222 COVID-19 vaccine. Overall study: Whether given at about 4 or about 12 weeks, second doses were pooled. Study conclusions and caveats: At study baseline, merely several AZD1222 recipients were seropositive. Only after the peak T cell response were repertoires sampled.

For this clone: Its target is unknown.

Repertoires were generated with immunoSEQ multiplex PCR, while TCRdb's copy carries only in-frame clones and drops some. Here the sample spans fewer than 120,000 clones, about 85% being singletons. This specimen was peripheral blood, taken on day 0 of AZD1222 vaccination. The TCR originated in an adult in good health.

CDR3 in amino acids: CATSRVQGFPPQHF. CDR3 nucleotide sequence: TGTGCCACCAGCAGAGTACAGGGTTTTCCGCCCCAGCATTTT. The V and J genes are TRBV15 and TRBJ1-5; D may be TRBD1 (6 bases). The CDR3 has 14 amino acids. Trimming shortened V by 1 base and J by 9 bases, and 13 bases separated the two germline ends. Germline values: CDR1 LNHNV, CDR2 YYDKDF (reference sequence).